This T cell receptor beta chain was retrieved from a study of blood T cell repertoires in COVID-19. Some clones are missing from TCRdb's copy, which holds only in-frame ones; the method was immunoSEQ multiplex PCR. The sample lists 180,000 or so clones; more than 70% were seen once. The CDR3 runs 15 residues. Per germline, CDR1 SQVTM and CDR2 ANQGSEA. V lost 0 bases to trimming and J lost 7 bases, with 17 bases between them. Sequenced: PBMCs or T cells enriched from blood (not recorded which). The V and J genes are TRBV29-1 and TRBJ2-3; a weak D match, TRBD1 (6 bases). The sequence derives from a woman aged 45-65 years in a cohort exposed to, infected with or recovered from COVID-19 (not recorded which). Written as DNA, the CDR3 is TGCAGCGTTGAAGAAACAGGGTTTGGTGGGAATACGCAGTATTTT. It encodes CSVEETGFGGNTQYF.